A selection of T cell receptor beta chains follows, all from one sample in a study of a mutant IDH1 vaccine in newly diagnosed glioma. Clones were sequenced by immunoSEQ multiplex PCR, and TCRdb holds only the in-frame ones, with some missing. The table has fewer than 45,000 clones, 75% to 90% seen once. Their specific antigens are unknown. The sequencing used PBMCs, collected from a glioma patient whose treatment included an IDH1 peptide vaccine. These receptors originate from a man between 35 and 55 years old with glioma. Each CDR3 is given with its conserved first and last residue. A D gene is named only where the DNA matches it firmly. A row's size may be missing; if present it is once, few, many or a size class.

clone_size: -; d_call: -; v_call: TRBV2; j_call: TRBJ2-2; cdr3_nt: TGTGCCAGCAGTGTAGACACCGGGGAGCTGTTTTTT; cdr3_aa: CASSVDTGELFF
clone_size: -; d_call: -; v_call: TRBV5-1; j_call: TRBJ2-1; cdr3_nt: TGCGCCAGCAGCTTGCCACTAGGGGGGGAGAATGAGCAGTTCTTC; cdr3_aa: CASSLPLGGENEQFF
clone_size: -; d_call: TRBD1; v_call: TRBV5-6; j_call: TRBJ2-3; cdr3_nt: TGTGCCAGCAGCGGAACAGGGGTAGATACGCAGTATTTT; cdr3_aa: CASSGTGVDTQYF
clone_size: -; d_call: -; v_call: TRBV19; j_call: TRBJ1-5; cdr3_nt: TGTGCCAGTAGGGATGGAACCAAGCCCCAGCATTTT; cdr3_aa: CASRDGTKPQHF
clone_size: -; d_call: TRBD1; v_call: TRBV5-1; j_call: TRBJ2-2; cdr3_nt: TGCGCCAGCAGCTCATCCGGGACAGGGGTCACCGGGGAGCTGTTTTTT; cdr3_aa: CASSSSGTGVTGELFF
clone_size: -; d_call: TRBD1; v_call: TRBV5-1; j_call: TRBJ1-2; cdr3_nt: TGCGCCAGCAGCTTGAGGACAGGATATGGCTACACCTTC; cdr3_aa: CASSLRTGYGYTF
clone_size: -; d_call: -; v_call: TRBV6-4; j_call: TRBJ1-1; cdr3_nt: TGTGCCAGCAGTGATTCGGACAAGAACACTGAAGCTTTCTTT; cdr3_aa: CASSDSDKNTEAFF
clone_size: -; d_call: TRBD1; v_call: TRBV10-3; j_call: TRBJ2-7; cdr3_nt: TGTGCCATCAGTGAGAGTAAGGACAGGGGCTGGTACGAGCAGTACTTC; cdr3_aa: CAISESKDRGWYEQYF
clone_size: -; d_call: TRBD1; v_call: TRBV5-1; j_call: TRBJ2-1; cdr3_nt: TGCGCCAGCAGCGCGGGACAGGGGGATTACAATGAGCAGTTCTTC; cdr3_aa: CASSAGQGDYNEQFF
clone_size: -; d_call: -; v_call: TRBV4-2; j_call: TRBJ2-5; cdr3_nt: TGTGCCAGCAGCCACGTTAGCGCCAAACAGGGGGGGATCAAAGAGACCCAGTACTTC; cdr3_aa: CASSHVSAKQGGIKETQYF
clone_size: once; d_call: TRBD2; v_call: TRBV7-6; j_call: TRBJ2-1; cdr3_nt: TGTGCCAGCAGCTCCCGGCTAAGCGGGAGGGCCGTAAATGAGCAGTTCTTC; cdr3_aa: CASSSRLSGRAVNEQFF
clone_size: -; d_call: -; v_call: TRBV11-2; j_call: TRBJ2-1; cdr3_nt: TGTGCCAGCAGCTTCCGATTAGACAATGAGCAGTTCTTC; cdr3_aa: CASSFRLDNEQFF
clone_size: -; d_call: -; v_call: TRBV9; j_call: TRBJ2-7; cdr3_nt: TGTGCCAGCAGCGTAGGTGGCAGCTCCTACGAGCAGTACTTC; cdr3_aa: CASSVGGSSYEQYF
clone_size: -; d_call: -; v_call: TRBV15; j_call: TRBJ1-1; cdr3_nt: TGTGCCACCAGCAGAGATAGCACTGAAGCTTTCTTT; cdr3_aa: CATSRDSTEAFF
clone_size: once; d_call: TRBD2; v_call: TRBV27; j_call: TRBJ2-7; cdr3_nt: TGTGCCAGCAGTTTAAACTTCGGCGGGAGGGGGTACGAGCAGTACTTC; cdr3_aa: CASSLNFGGRGYEQYF
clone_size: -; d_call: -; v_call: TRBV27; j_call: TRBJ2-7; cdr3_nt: TGTGCCACCAGGGGTTCCTCCTCCTACGAGCAGTACTTC; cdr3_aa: CATRGSSSYEQYF
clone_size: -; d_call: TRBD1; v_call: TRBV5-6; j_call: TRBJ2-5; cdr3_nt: TGTGCCAGCAGCCCTAGACCGACAGGGGGGCAAGAGACCCAGTACTTC; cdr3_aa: CASSPRPTGGQETQYF
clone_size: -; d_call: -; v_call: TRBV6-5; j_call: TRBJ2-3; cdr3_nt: TGTGCCAGCAGCCGGATTGGGCCAGATACGCAGTATTTT; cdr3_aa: CASSRIGPDTQYF
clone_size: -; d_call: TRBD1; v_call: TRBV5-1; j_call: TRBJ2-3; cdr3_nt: TGCGCCAGCAGCTTGGAGGGACAGAGCACAGATACGCAGTATTTT; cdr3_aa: CASSLEGQSTDTQYF
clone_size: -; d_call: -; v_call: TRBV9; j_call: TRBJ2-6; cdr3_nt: TGTGCCAGCAGCCCGCGTCCCCTGGGAGTGCGTCTATCTGGGGCCAACGTCCTGACTTTC; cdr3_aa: CASSPRPLGVRLSGANVLTF
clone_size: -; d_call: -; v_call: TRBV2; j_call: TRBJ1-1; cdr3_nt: TGTGCCAGCTCCGGACGGCTGACCACTGAAGCTTTCTTT; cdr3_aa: CASSGRLTTEAFF
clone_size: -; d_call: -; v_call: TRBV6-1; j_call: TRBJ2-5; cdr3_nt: TGTGCCAGCAGTGAACCCTCTCACGGCCCTCAAGAGACCCAGTACTTC; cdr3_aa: CASSEPSHGPQETQYF
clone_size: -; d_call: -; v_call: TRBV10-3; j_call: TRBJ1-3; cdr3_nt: TGTGCCATCAGTTCAGGGGCAGGAAACACCATATATTTT; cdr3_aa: CAISSGAGNTIYF
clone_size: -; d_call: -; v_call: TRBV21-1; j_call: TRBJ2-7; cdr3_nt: TGTGCCAGCAGCAAAGGGTCTTACTCCTACGAGCAGTACTTC; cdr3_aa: CASSKGSYSYEQYF
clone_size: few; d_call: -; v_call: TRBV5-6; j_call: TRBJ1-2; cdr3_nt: TGTGCCAGCAGCTTGTCGGCCGTGACCCGGCATGGCTACACCTTC; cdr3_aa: CASSLSAVTRHGYTF
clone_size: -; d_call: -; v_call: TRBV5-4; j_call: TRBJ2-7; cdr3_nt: TGTGCCAGCAGCTTTGATAGGGGCCACGAGCAGTACTTC; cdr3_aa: CASSFDRGHEQYF
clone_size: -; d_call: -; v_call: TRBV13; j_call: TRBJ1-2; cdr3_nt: TGTGCCAGCAGCAGAGGACAGCTTCACTATGGCTACACCTTC; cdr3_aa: CASSRGQLHYGYTF
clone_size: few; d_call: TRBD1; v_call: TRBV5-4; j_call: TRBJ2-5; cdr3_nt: TGTGCCAGCAGCTTTGACAGGGGACGAGAGACCCAGTACTTC; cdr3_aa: CASSFDRGRETQYF